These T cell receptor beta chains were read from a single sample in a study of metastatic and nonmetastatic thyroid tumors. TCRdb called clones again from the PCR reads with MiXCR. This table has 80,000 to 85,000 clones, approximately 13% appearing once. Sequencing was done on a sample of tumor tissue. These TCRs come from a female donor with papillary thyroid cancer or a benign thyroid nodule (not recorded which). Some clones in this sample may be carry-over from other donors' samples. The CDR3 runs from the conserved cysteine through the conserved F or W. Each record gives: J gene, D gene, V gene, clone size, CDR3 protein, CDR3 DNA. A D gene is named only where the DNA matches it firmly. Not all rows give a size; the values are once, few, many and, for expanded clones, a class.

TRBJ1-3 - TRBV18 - CASSTGNSGNTIYF TGTGCCAGCTCCACAGGGAACTCTGGAAACACCATATATTTT
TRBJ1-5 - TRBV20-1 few CSAEGGMSEPQHF TGCAGTGCGGAAGGGGGTATGAGCGAGCCCCAGCATTTT
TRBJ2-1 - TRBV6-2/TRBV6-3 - CASSYSLGRAHEQFF TGTGCCAGCAGTTACTCTCTTGGCAGGGCCCATGAGCAGTTCTTC
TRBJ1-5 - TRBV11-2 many CASSLVRQEGNQPQHF TGTGCCAGCAGCTTAGTTCGGCAGGAGGGCAATCAGCCCCAGCATTTT
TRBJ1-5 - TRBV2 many CASIQDLNQPQHF TGTGCCAGCATCCAGGACCTTAATCAGCCCCAGCATTTT
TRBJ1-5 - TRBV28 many CASSLRQFSGEPQHF TGTGCCAGCAGTTTGAGACAATTCTCTGGGGAGCCCCAGCATTTT
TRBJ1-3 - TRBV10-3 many CAISGQGNTIYF TGTGCCATCAGCGGACAGGGAAACACCATATATTTT
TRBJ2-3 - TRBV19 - CASRSGITRDTQYF TGTGCCAGTAGAAGCGGAATCACTCGGGATACGCAGTATTTT
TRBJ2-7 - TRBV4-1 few CASSQDFGRSYEQYF TGCGCCAGCAGCCAAGATTTTGGTAGGTCCTACGAGCAGTACTTC
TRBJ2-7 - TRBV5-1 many CASRTGSGVTYEQYF TGCGCCAGCAGGACGGGATCGGGGGTTACCTACGAGCAGTACTTC
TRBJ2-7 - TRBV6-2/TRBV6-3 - CASRTSSYEQYF TGTGCCAGCAGGACTAGCTCCTACGAGCAGTACTTC
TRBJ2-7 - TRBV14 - CDSSHRGGWYEQYF TGTGACAGCAGCCACAGAGGAGGGTGGTACGAGCAGTACTTC
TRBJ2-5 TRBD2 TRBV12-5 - CASGSKGAGGYQDTQYF TGTGCTAGTGGTTCCAAAGGGGCGGGAGGTTACCAAGATACCCAGTACTTC
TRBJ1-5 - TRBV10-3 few CAISEGAPQPQHF TGTGCCATCAGTGAGGGGGCCCCACAACCCCAGCATTTT
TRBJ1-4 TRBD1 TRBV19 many CASRNRGGNEKLFF TGTGCCAGTAGAAACAGGGGAGGAAATGAAAAACTGTTTTTT
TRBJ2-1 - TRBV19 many CASSNEPWGELVGNEQFF TGTGCCAGTAGTAATGAACCCTGGGGGGAGCTGGTGGGCAATGAGCAGTTCTTC
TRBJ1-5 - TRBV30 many CAWSERGGQPQHF TGTGCCTGGAGTGAGCGGGGAGGACAGCCCCAGCATTTT
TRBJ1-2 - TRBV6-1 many CASSYSQGIGGGYTF TGTGCCAGCAGTTATTCCCAGGGGATAGGCGGTGGCTACACCTTC
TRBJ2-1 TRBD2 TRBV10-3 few CAIRSASGRLNNEQFF TGTGCCATCAGATCGGCCAGCGGGAGGCTAAACAATGAGCAGTTCTTC
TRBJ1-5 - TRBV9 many CASSVVGPDSNQPQHF TGTGCCAGCAGCGTAGTAGGGCCGGATAGCAATCAGCCCCAGCATTTT
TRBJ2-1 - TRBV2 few CAITLERCKFGEQFF TGTGCCATCACCTTGGAGAGATGTAAATTTGGTGAGCAGTTCTTC
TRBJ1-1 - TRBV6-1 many CASSVGVFGYTEAFF TGTGCCAGCAGTGTAGGCGTCTTTGGTTACACTGAAGCTTTCTTT
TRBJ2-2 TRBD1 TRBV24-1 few CATRDRAGIVELFF TGTGCCACCAGAGACAGGGCAGGGATTGTGGAGCTGTTTTTT
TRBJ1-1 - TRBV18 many CASSPRAAEAFF TGTGCCAGCTCACCCCGCGCGGCTGAAGCTTTCTTT
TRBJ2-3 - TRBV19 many CASIIVDTQYF TGTGCCAGTATCATTGTGGATACGCAGTATTTT
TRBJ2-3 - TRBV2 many CASLGPGADTQYF TGTGCCAGCCTAGGCCCAGGTGCAGATACGCAGTATTTT
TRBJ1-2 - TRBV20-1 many CSAKGLLNYGYTF TGCAGTGCCAAGGGCCTACTTAACTATGGCTACACCTTC
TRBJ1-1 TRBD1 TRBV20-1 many CSARGPDRGSEAFF TGCAGTGCTAGGGGCCCGGACAGGGGATCCGAAGCTTTCTTT
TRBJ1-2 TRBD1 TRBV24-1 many CATSGDRGTHGYTF TGTGCCACCAGTGGGGACAGGGGTACCCATGGCTACACCTTC
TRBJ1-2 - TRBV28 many CASSLGGGGGYTF TGTGCCAGCAGTTTAGGAGGAGGCGGAGGCTACACCTTC
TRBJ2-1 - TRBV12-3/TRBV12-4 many CASSFERGRYNEQFF TGTGCCAGCAGTTTTGAACGCGGCCGCTACAATGAGCAGTTCTTC
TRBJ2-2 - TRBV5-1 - CASSSTVGLEDNTGELFF TGCGCCAGCAGCTCGACAGTCGGGCTAGAGGATAACACCGGGGAGCTGTTTTTT
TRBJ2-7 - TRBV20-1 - CSSRVTAYEQYF TGCAGTTCTAGAGTGACAGCCTACGAGCAGTACTTC
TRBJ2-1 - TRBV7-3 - CASSPFVGSYNEQFF TGTGCCAGCAGCCCCTTTGTTGGCTCCTACAATGAGCAGTTCTTC
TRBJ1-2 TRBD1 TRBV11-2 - CASSRDSGNYCYTF TGTGCCAGCAGCCGGGACAGTGGGAACTATTGCTACACCTTC
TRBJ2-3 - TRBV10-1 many CASSEGSSGTDTQYF TGCGCCAGCAGTGAGGGTAGTAGCGGCACAGATACGCAGTATTTT
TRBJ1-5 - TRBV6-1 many CASRDRNQPQHF TGTGCCAGCCGGGACCGCAATCAGCCCCAGCATTTT
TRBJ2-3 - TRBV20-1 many CSARDPSGPGAGNTQYF TGCAGTGCTAGAGACCCGTCGGGTCCGGGAGCGGGTAATACGCAGTATTTT
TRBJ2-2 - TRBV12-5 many CASGLVQGSVGELFF TGTGCTAGTGGTTTGGTACAGGGTAGCGTCGGGGAGCTGTTTTTT
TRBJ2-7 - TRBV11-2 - CASSPLGTFSGTTVWEQYF TGTGCCAGCAGCCCCCTTGGGACTTTTTCTGGGACCACTGTGTGGGAGCAGTACTTC
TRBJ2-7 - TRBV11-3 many CASSLSKRGISYEQYF TGTGCCAGCAGCTTATCAAAGAGGGGGATCTCCTACGAGCAGTACTTC
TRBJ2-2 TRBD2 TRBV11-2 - CASSLVTSGTGELFF TGTGCCAGCAGCTTGGTGACTAGCGGGACCGGGGAGCTGTTTTTT